Listed here are 9 T cell receptor beta chains from one sample, sequenced in a study of response to subunit inactivated influenza vaccine. TCRdb used MiXCR to reprocess the RT-PCR reads, holding one entry per CDR3 protein. Found here are hundreds of thousands of distinct CDR3 sequences, over 9.5% of them singletons; the top ten hold 10%. The sequencing here drew on PBMCs from blood, taken on the day of vaccination. The receptors here all came from a man aged 45 to 65 who received an inactivated influenza vaccine.

With respect to this clonotype: Since the CDR3 does not end with the conserved phenylalanine or tryptophan, this likely comes from a read error. V gene TRBV6-5 combines with J gene TRBJ1-1; D is ambiguous. Germline CDR1 is MNHEY and CDR2 is SVGAGI. The CDR3 has 16 amino acids. The ends were cut back, 1 base at V and 4 bases at J, with 16 bases in the middle. The DNA for the CDR3 is TGTGCCAGCAGTTACTACCGGACCCGTCGGGGCACTGAAGCTTTCTCT. Its translation: CASSYYRTRRGTEAFS.

Many counts were recorded for this clonotype. J is TRBJ2-7 and V is TRBV7-9, with 11 bases matching TRBD1. The CDR3 loop spans 15 amino acids. Germline lookup yields CDR1 SEHNR and CDR2 FQNEAQ (reference sequence). With 3 bases clipped from V and 3 bases from J, the junction kept 4 bases outside the gene matches. The chain's CDR3 is CASSFTGTGGYEQYF. The CDR3 DNA reads TGTGCCAGCAGCTTTACCGGGACAGGGGGCTACGAGCAGTACTTC.

A few counts support this clonotype. V usage is TRBV7-9 and J usage is TRBJ2-1; D not resolved. Trimming took off 3 bases at V and 0 bases at J, with 6 bases between the two ends. From germline, CDR1 is SEHNR and CDR2 FQNEAQ (reference sequence). This CDR3 is 14 amino acids long. CDR3 DNA sequence: TGTGCCAGCAGCTTCAGCCTCTCCTACAATGAGCAGTTCTTC. It yields the protein CASSFSLSYNEQFF.

This clonotype has only a few counts. The genes are TRBV30 and TRBJ2-7, with D unresolved. The germline V gene has CDR1 GTSNPN and CDR2 SVGIG (reference sequence). Trimming removed 5 bases at V and 2 bases at J, with 7 bases between. The CDR3 is 11 amino acids. This CDR3 is CAWRRAYEQYF. The DNA for the CDR3 is TGTGCCTGGCGAAGGGCCTACGAGCAGTACTTC. Full variable domain (missing parts from reference TRBV30 and TRBJ2-7): SQTIHQWPATLVQPVGSPLSLECTVEGTSNPNLYWYRQAAGRGLQLLFYSVGIGQISSEVPQNLSASRPQDRQFILSSKKLLLSDSGFYLCAWRRAYEQYFGPGTRLTVT.

The chain is built from TRBV7-6 and TRBJ2-7, with D perhaps being TRBD1 or TRBD2 (5 bases each). This CDR3 contains 15 residues. CDR1 and CDR2 (germline): SGHVS, FNYEAQ. Trimming removed 0 bases from V and 5 bases from J, with 14 bases in between. In nucleotides, the CDR3 is TGTGCCAGCAGCTTAGCGGAAAGGGACCTTGACGAGCAGTACTTC. Protein product: CASSLAERDLDEQYF.

There are many counts of this clonotype. V usage is TRBV12-3 or TRBV12-4 and J usage is TRBJ1-1; D might be TRBD1 (6 bases). The CDR3 extends over 14 amino acids. V was trimmed by 5 bases and J by 0 bases, leaving 10 bases between them. The DNA for the CDR3 is TGTGCCAGCAGTCCCACAGGGATGAACACTGAAGCTTTCTTT. Protein: CASSPTGMNTEAFF.

Of note for this clonotype: At one end the junction does not follow the germline gene, possibly because of a read error. The V call is TRBV12-3 or TRBV12-4, the J call TRBJ1-6; D may be TRBD1 (6 bases). The CDR3 spans 18 residues. The CDR3 loop reads CASSYNSYGGASNLPLHF. In DNA form, the CDR3 reads TGTGCCAGCAGCTACAATTCGTATGGGGGCGCGTCGAATTTACCCCTCCACTTT.

In this sample, this clonotype turned up many times. The chain combines TRBV7-9 with TRBJ2-7; possible D gene TRBD2, 6 bases. The CDR3 sequence is 14 residues long. V was clipped by 4 bases and J by 1 base, with 11 bases between them. From germline, CDR1 is SEHNR and CDR2 FQNEAQ (reference sequence). CDR3 in DNA: TGTGCCAGCAGCTCTACTAGCAGTTCCTACGAGCAGTACTTC. The encoded protein is CASSSTSSSYEQYF. Full variable domain (remainder filled in from reference TRBV7-9 and TRBJ2-7): DTGVSQNPRHKITKRGQNVTFRCDPISEHNRLYWYRQTLGQGPEFLTYFQNEAQLEKSRLLSDRFSAERPKGSFSTLEIQRTEQGDSAMYLCASSSTSSSYEQYFGPGTRLTVT.

This clonotype was seen a few times. CDR3 coding DNA: TGTGCCAGTGGGGAGGAGCGGGAGATCCCAGATACGCAGTATTTT. Protein product: CASGEEREIPDTQYF. This chain connects TRBV27 to TRBJ2-3; 8 nucleotides line up with TRBD2. The CDR3 runs 15 residues. From germline, CDR1 is MNHEY and CDR2 SMNVEV (reference sequence). The trim removed 9 bases at V and 4 bases at J, leaving 12 bases unmatched.